This T cell receptor beta chain was sequenced during a study of T cells in Graves' hyperthyroidism and ophthalmopathy. Investigators excluded patients with uncontrolled infection, other autoimmune disease, pregnancy or lactation. General observations from the study: A model of 13 V-J features distinguished ophthalmopathy from stable hyperthyroidism.

The CDR3 loop spans 14 amino acids. With 6 bases removed from V and 0 bases from J, the gap between germline ends came to 8 bases. Germline CDR1 is MNHNS and CDR2 is SASEGT. From RNA transcripts, TCR beta CDR3 regions were amplified. When the TCR CDR3 underwent first-round RT-PCR, the HTBI primer set was used. Each CDR3 protein gets one entry after TCRdb re-called the multiplex PCR reads with MiXCR. The repertoire has 650,000 to 850,000 distinct CDR3 sequences, 18% of them found once; the top ten carry about a sixth. This clonotype was counted ten times or more. The antigen remains unidentified. The chain couples TRBV6-1 to TRBJ1-4; D is unresolved. This TCR derives from a woman aged 50 to 60 with Graves' hyperthyroidism that later progressed to Graves' ophthalmopathy. Sequencing was done on a sample of blood. CDR3 sequence (DNA): TGTGCCAGCAGCCCTTCAGCAACTAATGAAAAACTGTTTTTT. Translation: CASSPSATNEKLFF.